This TCR beta chain was sequenced during a study of cytomegalovirus exposure and HLA in healthy donors. PCR used 60 Vbeta primers and 13 Jbeta primers. Profiled with immunoSEQ multiplex PCR; TCRdb holds only in-frame clones, not every one. Of 99,000 or so clones listed, about 85% are singletons. This clone was seen once. Each donor was nominally healthy when sampled (though unrecorded immune exposures were likely). Deletions cut 2 bases from V and 6 bases from J, with 10 bases between. The CDR3 contains 14 residues. Germline-derived CDR1 and CDR2 are MNHNY and SVGAGI (reference sequence). The receptor comes from a female donor in good health and CMV-seropositive. The sequencing sample was made of PBMCs. The chain uses TRBV6-6 and TRBJ1-4; D unclear. CDR3 amino acids: CASSYGGYDEKLFF. CDR3 DNA: TGTGCCAGCAGTTACGGAGGTTATGATGAAAAACTGTTTTTT.